These T cell receptor beta chains were read from a single sample in a study of T cell responses to AZD1222 COVID-19 vaccine. Here immunoSEQ multiplex PCR was the method, and the copy in TCRdb shows in-frame clones only, minus some. In the table there are 75,000 to 85,000 clones, around nine tenths of which are singletons. This specimen was peripheral blood, taken 28 days after the second AZD1222 dose. These receptors came from an adult who received the AZD1222 COVID-19 vaccine. The CDR3 runs from the conserved cysteine through the conserved F or W. Each record gives: clone size, J gene, V gene, D gene, CDR3 protein. A D gene is named only where the DNA matches it firmly. Some rows have no size entry. The others give once, few or many, or a class for an expanded clone.

clone size: once; J gene: TRBJ1-1; V gene: TRBV6-5; D gene: .; CDR3 protein: CASSYAGYTEAFF
clone size: .; J gene: TRBJ1-1; V gene: TRBV11-3; D gene: TRBD1; CDR3 protein: CASSLDRTNTEAFF
clone size: .; J gene: TRBJ1-3; V gene: TRBV7-2; D gene: .; CDR3 protein: CASSLMGSSGNTIYF
clone size: .; J gene: TRBJ1-3; V gene: TRBV10-3; D gene: .; CDR3 protein: CASRQSDSGNTIYF
clone size: .; J gene: TRBJ1-5; V gene: TRBV6-2/TRBV6-3; D gene: .; CDR3 protein: CASSPRWRSNQPQHF
clone size: .; J gene: TRBJ1-5; V gene: TRBV19; D gene: .; CDR3 protein: CASSIAGHPNQPQHF
clone size: .; J gene: TRBJ2-7; V gene: TRBV27; D gene: TRBD1; CDR3 protein: CASRTGEYEQYF
clone size: .; J gene: TRBJ1-3; V gene: TRBV10-3; D gene: .; CDR3 protein: CAISGEGFSGNTIYF
clone size: few; J gene: TRBJ2-2; V gene: TRBV19; D gene: .; CDR3 protein: CASSPRSGDAGELFF
clone size: .; J gene: TRBJ2-1; V gene: TRBV6-2/TRBV6-3; D gene: TRBD2; CDR3 protein: CASSLSGTSGGFEQFF
clone size: .; J gene: TRBJ2-3; V gene: TRBV5-1; D gene: .; CDR3 protein: CASSSDLWADTQYF
clone size: .; J gene: TRBJ1-5; V gene: TRBV6-5; D gene: TRBD1; CDR3 protein: CASSTEDRGNQPQHF
clone size: .; J gene: TRBJ1-5; V gene: TRBV4-1; D gene: .; CDR3 protein: CASSQRVLVQGAQPQHF
clone size: .; J gene: TRBJ1-6; V gene: TRBV2; D gene: TRBD1; CDR3 protein: CASSGTGAGSPLHF
clone size: .; J gene: TRBJ1-5; V gene: TRBV7-9; D gene: .; CDR3 protein: CASSLEYNQPQHF
clone size: .; J gene: TRBJ2-3; V gene: TRBV5-1; D gene: .; CDR3 protein: CASSTSGGVTADTQYF
clone size: .; J gene: TRBJ1-6; V gene: TRBV27; D gene: TRBD1; CDR3 protein: CASSLGDSSF
clone size: .; J gene: TRBJ2-7; V gene: TRBV29-1; D gene: .; CDR3 protein: CSVRDSRYEQYF
clone size: .; J gene: TRBJ1-1; V gene: TRBV9; D gene: TRBD1; CDR3 protein: CASSVGRGRDTEAFF
clone size: .; J gene: TRBJ1-3; V gene: TRBV19; D gene: TRBD1; CDR3 protein: CASRQGEKEYF